These T cell receptor beta chains were read from a single sample in a study of early T cells in non-severe SARS-CoV-2 infection. TCRdb processed the 5' RACE reads anew with MiXCR; each CDR3 protein has one entry. Of around 56,000 distinct CDR3 sequences in the sample, roughly 7.1% are singletons; the top ten hold under 12%. The sample here was whole blood, taken at baseline. The receptors come from an adult who was a healthcare worker with PCR-confirmed SARS-CoV-2 infection or an uninfected control (not recorded which). The CDR3 runs from the conserved cysteine through the conserved F or W. D genes are given only for firm matches. Some rows have no size entry. The others give once, few or many, or a class for an expanded clone.

len	d_gene	v_gene	abundance	j_gene	CDR3nt	CDR3aa
14	TRBD1	TRBV25-1	few	TRBJ2-1	TGTGCCAGCAGTGAGACAGGGTTCTACAATGAGCAGTTCTTC	CASSETGFYNEQFF
14	TRBD2	TRBV18	many	TRBJ2-1	TGTGCCAGCTCACCTCCTAGCGGGGGTAATGAGCAGTTCTTC	CASSPPSGGNEQFF
18	TRBD2	TRBV11-2	few	TRBJ2-7	TGTGCCAGCAGCTTGCGCCCCGGCCTAGCGGGAGGAGTCTACGAGCAGTACTTC	CASSLRPGLAGGVYEQYF
15	.	TRBV7-3	many	TRBJ2-4	TGTGCCAGCAGCTTGGTGGGAAGCGCCCCTAACATTCAGTACTTC	CASSLVGSAPNIQYF
16	TRBD1	TRBV6-6	many	TRBJ1-2	TGTGCCAGCAGTCAACCGCCGGGACAGGGGGCGCATGGCTACACCTTC	CASSQPPGQGAHGYTF
18	TRBD2	TRBV5-1	many	TRBJ2-3	TGCGCCAGCAGTCCGACGGGGGGAGCCGGGTTCGGCACAGATACGCAGTATTTT	CASSPTGGAGFGTDTQYF
16	TRBD2	TRBV11-2	few	TRBJ2-7	TGTGCCAGCAGCTCCCTTAAAGGGCTAGCGGGATACGAGCAGTACTTC	CASSSLKGLAGYEQYF
16	TRBD2	TRBV7-3	many	TRBJ2-3	TGTGCCAGCAGCTCGGGACTAGCGGGACCCACAGATACGCAGTATTTT	CASSSGLAGPTDTQYF
14	TRBD2	TRBV3-1	.	TRBJ2-7	TGTGCCAGCAGCTCGACTAGCGGGAGCTCCGAGCAGTACTTC	CASSSTSGSSEQYF
14	.	TRBV20-1	few	TRBJ2-4	TGCAGTGCTAGAGAACAGGGTGGAGGAAACATTCAGTACTTC	CSAREQGGGNIQYF
14	.	TRBV29-1	many	TRBJ2-7	TGCAGCGTTGAGTTACAGGACTACTCCTACGAGCAGTACTTC	CSVELQDYSYEQYF
15	.	TRBV28	few	TRBJ2-1	TGTGCCAGCAGCACCGGGGGCCGACCCTACAATGAGCAGTTCTTC	CASSTGGRPYNEQFF
15	TRBD2	TRBV18	many	TRBJ2-1	TGTGCCAGCTCACCAAGGCTAGCGGGAATCAATGAGCAGTTCTTC	CASSPRLAGINEQFF
16	.	TRBV6-6	many	TRBJ2-4	TGTGCCAGCAGTCCCCAGGGGTTTGGGGCCAAAAACATTCAGTACTTC	CASSPQGFGAKNIQYF
16	TRBD2	TRBV6-1	few	TRBJ2-1	TGTGCCAGCAGTTCTACACCGGGACTAGCGGGAGTCGGGCAGTTCTTC	CASSSTPGLAGVGQFF
15	TRBD1	TRBV7-9	.	TRBJ2-3	TGTGCCAGCAGCTCCGGGACAGGGGGCACAGATACGCAGTATTTT	CASSSGTGGTDTQYF
16	.	TRBV6-2/TRBV6-3	.	TRBJ2-6	TGTGCCAGCAGTCCCAGGCGTAACTCTGGGGCCAACGTCCTGACTTTC	CASSPRRNSGANVLTF
15	.	TRBV6-1	many	TRBJ2-6	TGTGCCAGCAGTGAGGCACTCCCTGGGGCCAACGTCCTGACTTTC	CASSEALPGANVLTF
15	.	TRBV18	few	TRBJ1-1	TGTGCCAGCTCACCGAGGAGAGGGGTTGACACTGAAGCTTTCTTT	CASSPRRGVDTEAFF
18	.	TRBV21-1	many	TRBJ1-3	TGTGCCAGCAGCAAAGCGCCTTCGCGGAGACACTCTGGAAACACCATATATTTT	CASSKAPSRRHSGNTIYF
12	.	TRBV20-1	.	TRBJ2-5	TGCAGTGCTAGAGTACCCGAAGAGACCCAGTACTTC	CSARVPEETQYF
14	TRBD1	TRBV10-3	few	TRBJ2-5	TGTGCCATCAGTAGAGGACAGGTTCAAGAGACCCAGTACTTC	CAISRGQVQETQYF
15	TRBD1	TRBV6-5	many	TRBJ1-1	TGTGCCAGCAGTTACTACACAGGGGGCGAAACTGAAGCTTTCTTT	CASSYYTGGETEAFF
14	TRBD1	TRBV20-1	few	TRBJ2-1	TGCAGTGCCCCGGACAGGGGAAGGACTTATGAGCAGTTCTTC	CSAPDRGRTYEQFF
16	TRBD2	TRBV7-6	many	TRBJ2-7	TGTGCCAGCAGCTTAGCGGCGAGCGGGACCTCCTACGAGCAGTACTTC	CASSLAASGTSYEQYF
13	.	TRBV29-1	few	TRBJ2-3	TGCAGCGTTGGTGGGGTTAGCACAGATACGCAGTATTTT	CSVGGVSTDTQYF
14	.	TRBV20-1	many	TRBJ2-3	TGCAGTGCTAGCAACTCCGCTAGCACAGATACGCAGTATTTT	CSASNSASTDTQYF
16	TRBD2	TRBV20-1	many	TRBJ2-1	TGCAGTGCTAGAGACCTCTCGCGGGAGGTTGGGAATGAGCAGTTCTTC	CSARDLSREVGNEQFF
15	TRBD1	TRBV28	medium-sized	TRBJ2-7	TGTGCCAGCAGCTTATTTCAGGGGGCCAACTACGAGCAGTACTTC	CASSLFQGANYEQYF
13	.	TRBV18	.	TRBJ1-1	TGTGCCAGCTCACCACCGTCTGCCACTGAAGCTTTCTTT	CASSPPSATEAFF
18	TRBD2	TRBV5-1	many	TRBJ2-1	TGCGCCAGCAGCTTGGGGACTAGCGGGCCTGGCACCTACAATGAGCAGTTCTTC	CASSLGTSGPGTYNEQFF
13	.	TRBV7-9	few	TRBJ2-7	TGTGCCAGCAGCCCGACGGACGGCTACGAGCAGTACTTC	CASSPTDGYEQYF
13	.	TRBV7-9	few	TRBJ2-7	TGTGCCAGCAGCCCTAGGGCAGGGGACGAGCAGTACTTC	CASSPRAGDEQYF
13	.	TRBV5-1	.	TRBJ2-3	TGCGCCAGCAGAAGGACTAGCACAGATACGCAGTATTTT	CASRRTSTDTQYF
13	TRBD2	TRBV7-2	few	TRBJ2-3	TGTGCCAGCGGGCTAGCGGGAGTAGATACGCAGTATTTT	CASGLAGVDTQYF
16	.	TRBV7-2	many	TRBJ2-5	TGTGCCAGCAGCTCGGGACGGACGATAATAACGGAGACCCAGTACTTC	CASSSGRTIITETQYF
14	.	TRBV4-2	many	TRBJ2-1	TGTGCCAGCAGCCAAGATGGGGGGCTTGAGGAGCAGTTCTTC	CASSQDGGLEEQFF
18	TRBD1	TRBV12-3/TRBV12-4	.	TRBJ2-3	TGTGCCAGCAGACCACAGGGGGCCCTACCCCTTAGCACAGATACGCAGTATTTT	CASRPQGALPLSTDTQYF
13	.	TRBV7-9	many	TRBJ1-1	TGTGCCAGCAGCTCCGACAAGAACACTGAAGCTTTCTTT	CASSSDKNTEAFF
13	.	TRBV20-1	few	TRBJ2-7	TGCAGTGCTAGTGCCAGCGGGTTGATCGAGCAGTACTTC	CSASASGLIEQYF
15	.	TRBV11-2	.	TRBJ2-7	TGTGCCAGCAGCCGACTTACGACGTCGTCCCACGAGCAGTACTTC	CASSRLTTSSHEQYF
17	TRBD2	TRBV25-1	.	TRBJ2-7	TGTGCCAGCAGTGAATTTGGGACTAGCGGGAGCTCCTACGAGCAGTACTTC	CASSEFGTSGSSYEQYF
14	.	TRBV28	many	TRBJ2-7	TGTGCCAGCAGTTTTTGGGCCGCGACCTACGAGCAGTACTTC	CASSFWAATYEQYF
19	.	TRBV27	many	TRBJ2-5	TGTGCCAGCACTTTACGGACCGGCAGGGGTGAAATCCACCAAGAGACCCAGTACTTC	CASTLRTGRGEIHQETQYF
12	.	TRBV12-3/TRBV12-4	few	TRBJ2-1	TGTGCCAGTCGGGCAGCTTCGGATGAGCAGTTCTTC	CASRAASDEQFF